This is a list of T cell receptor beta chains from one sample in a study of tumor-infiltrating lymphocytes in primary liver carcinoma. TCRdb recomputed calls from the multiplex PCR reads with MiXCR, one row per CDR3 protein. Here the sample spans about 100,000 distinct CDR3 sequences, around 73% being singletons. The material sequenced was liver tumor tissue from sampling region 2. The receptor set was obtained from a woman aged 60-70 years with primary liver carcinoma and hepatitis B virus infection. Each CDR3 is given with its conserved first and last residue. A D gene is named only where the DNA matches it firmly. Clone size is shown for a subset of rows, as once, few, many or a class of expanded clone.

CDR3 DNA: TGCAGCGTTGCCCCGTCGGCAGAGCGATGCGAGCAGTGCTTC
CDR3 protein: CSVAPSAERCEQCF
D gene: .
V gene: TRBV29-1
clone size: .
J gene: TRBJ2-7

CDR3 DNA: TGTGCCAGCAGTTCTGCTGGGGCCAACGTCCTGACTTTC
CDR3 protein: CASSSAGANVLTF
D gene: .
V gene: TRBV12-3/TRBV12-4
clone size: many
J gene: TRBJ2-6

CDR3 DNA: TGTGTCAGCTGTGACCTGGGGTTATTCGACGAGCAGTACTTC
CDR3 protein: CVSCDLGLFDEQYF
D gene: .
V gene: TRBV2
clone size: .
J gene: TRBJ2-7

CDR3 DNA: TGTGCCAGCAGTTTCCGGACTAGCGGAAGCCACGATGAGCAGTTCTTC
CDR3 protein: CASSFRTSGSHDEQFF
D gene: TRBD2
V gene: TRBV12-3/TRBV12-4
clone size: .
J gene: TRBJ2-1

CDR3 DNA: TGCGCCATCAGTGAGCAATCCGGGGAGCTGTCTTTT
CDR3 protein: CAISEQSGELSF
D gene: .
V gene: TRBV10-3
clone size: .
J gene: TRBJ2-2

CDR3 DNA: TGTGCCAGCTCACCATCGGCAGGCCGCTACGGGCAGTACTTC
CDR3 protein: CASSPSAGRYGQYF
D gene: .
V gene: TRBV18
clone size: few
J gene: TRBJ2-7

CDR3 DNA: TGTGCCTGCATCTCACTAGCGGGACAGGGCGAGCAGTACTTC
CDR3 protein: CACISLAGQGEQYF
D gene: .
V gene: TRBV11-2
clone size: .
J gene: TRBJ2-7

CDR3 DNA: TGTGCCAGCAGCTTCCAGCACGGTTCGGAAGGCTACACCTTC
CDR3 protein: CASSFQHGSEGYTF
D gene: .
V gene: TRBV11-2
clone size: .
J gene: TRBJ1-2

CDR3 DNA: TGCAGCGTTGGGGGACAGTCTTCGAATGAGCAGCTCTTC
CDR3 protein: CSVGGQSSNEQLF
D gene: TRBD1
V gene: TRBV29-1
clone size: .
J gene: TRBJ2-1

CDR3 DNA: TGCAGCGTTGACGCGCGAATGGGATCTGGGGAGCTGTTTTTT
CDR3 protein: CSVDARMGSGELFF
D gene: .
V gene: TRBV29-1
clone size: .
J gene: TRBJ2-2

CDR3 DNA: TGTGCCAGCAGTGCTAGCGGGAGTCGGGGTGGAGAGACCCAGTACTTC
CDR3 protein: CASSASGSRGGETQYF
D gene: TRBD2
V gene: TRBV28
clone size: many
J gene: TRBJ2-5

CDR3 DNA: TGTGCCAGCAGGGATAATTCACCCCTCCACTTT
CDR3 protein: CASRDNSPLHF
D gene: .
V gene: TRBV6-2/TRBV6-3
clone size: many
J gene: TRBJ1-6

CDR3 DNA: TGCAGCGTTCAGGACGGCTACAATGAGCAGTCCTTC
CDR3 protein: CSVQDGYNEQSF
D gene: .
V gene: TRBV29-1
clone size: .
J gene: TRBJ2-1

CDR3 DNA: TGTGCCAGCAGCTTAACGGTACTAGCGGGAGGGCCGACAGATACCCTGTATTTT
CDR3 protein: CASSLTVLAGGPTDTLYF
D gene: TRBD2
V gene: TRBV11-2
clone size: .
J gene: TRBJ2-3

CDR3 DNA: TGCGTCAGCACCCCCAGTGGGAACATTGAAGCTTTCTTT
CDR3 protein: CVSTPSGNIEAFF
D gene: .
V gene: TRBV10-2
clone size: once
J gene: TRBJ1-1

CDR3 DNA: TGTGCCAGCAACATAGTGAGCGGAAGACTTTACGAGCAGTACTTC
CDR3 protein: CASNIVSGRLYEQYF
D gene: .
V gene: TRBV28
clone size: .
J gene: TRBJ2-7

CDR3 DNA: TGTACCACCAGTGACCAAACACCGTCGAACACCGGGGAGCTGTTTTTT
CDR3 protein: CTTSDQTPSNTGELFF
D gene: .
V gene: TRBV24-1
clone size: .
J gene: TRBJ2-2

CDR3 DNA: TGCAGCGTTGAGACCTACAATGAGCAGTTCTTC
CDR3 protein: CSVETYNEQFF
D gene: .
V gene: TRBV29-1
clone size: many
J gene: TRBJ2-1

CDR3 DNA: TGTGCAAGCAGTGAACAGGGGGCTGGGGTCAACGTCCTGACTTTC
CDR3 protein: CASSEQGAGVNVLTF
D gene: TRBD1
V gene: TRBV6-1
clone size: .
J gene: TRBJ2-6

CDR3 DNA: TGTGCCTGGAGCCGGAGCACTGGAAACACCATATATTTT
CDR3 protein: CAWSRSTGNTIYF
D gene: .
V gene: TRBV30
clone size: few
J gene: TRBJ1-3

CDR3 DNA: TGCGCCAGCAGCCCACCCATGGGCAGTGGAGGGGAAGAACTGTTTTTT
CDR3 protein: CASSPPMGSGGEELFF
D gene: .
V gene: TRBV4-1
clone size: .
J gene: TRBJ1-4

CDR3 DNA: TGTGCCAACACAATAGGGGGCTTCGGTCAGCCCCAGCATTTT
CDR3 protein: CANTIGGFGQPQHF
D gene: TRBD1
V gene: TRBV12-3/TRBV12-4
clone size: .
J gene: TRBJ1-5

CDR3 DNA: TGTACCAGCAGCCCTGGACCAGCAGGTCCAGATACGCAGTATTTT
CDR3 protein: CTSSPGPAGPDTQYF
D gene: .
V gene: TRBV11-2
clone size: .
J gene: TRBJ2-3

CDR3 DNA: TGTGCCAGCGGCGTGGCGCTAGCGGGAGGATATTACAATGAGCAGTTCTTC
CDR3 protein: CASGVALAGGYYNEQFF
D gene: TRBD2
V gene: TRBV7-8
clone size: .
J gene: TRBJ2-1

CDR3 DNA: TGTGCCAGCAGCTTATCCTTCGCCCTTTACAATGAGCAGTTCTTC
CDR3 protein: CASSLSFALYNEQFF
D gene: .
V gene: TRBV7-9
clone size: few
J gene: TRBJ2-1

CDR3 DNA: TGTGCCAGCAGTGACCGGGGGGGTGGCTCCTACAATGAGCAGTTCTTC
CDR3 protein: CASSDRGGGSYNEQFF
D gene: TRBD2
V gene: TRBV6-4
clone size: many
J gene: TRBJ2-1

CDR3 DNA: TGTGCCAGCAGCTCACGAGCCGGGACTAGCGGAGATACGCAGTATTTT
CDR3 protein: CASSSRAGTSGDTQYF
D gene: TRBD2
V gene: TRBV7-6
clone size: .
J gene: TRBJ2-3

CDR3 DNA: TGTACCAGCAATCCAAAATGGATAGACTACAATGAGCAGTTCTTC
CDR3 protein: CTSNPKWIDYNEQFF
D gene: .
V gene: TRBV6-5
clone size: .
J gene: TRBJ2-1

CDR3 DNA: TGTGCCAGCGGTCGTGGCGGGTCCTCCTACGAACAGTACTTC
CDR3 protein: CASGRGGSSYEQYF
D gene: .
V gene: TRBV11-2
clone size: .
J gene: TRBJ2-7

CDR3 DNA: TGTGCCAGCAGCTTAGGACAGGGGAGGAATTCACCCCTCCACTTT
CDR3 protein: CASSLGQGRNSPLHF
D gene: TRBD1
V gene: TRBV7-9
clone size: few
J gene: TRBJ1-6

CDR3 DNA: TGTGCCATCCAAGCGGGCCCCGGGGGTAGCGGCACAGATACGCTGTATTTT
CDR3 protein: CAIQAGPGGSGTDTLYF
D gene: .
V gene: TRBV12-3/TRBV12-4
clone size: .
J gene: TRBJ2-3

CDR3 DNA: TGTACCAGCAGTCTAAGGACAGGGGGCTTAAGAGTAGCCAAAAACATTCAGTACTTC
CDR3 protein: CTSSLRTGGLRVAKNIQYF
D gene: TRBD1
V gene: TRBV6-6
clone size: .
J gene: TRBJ2-4

CDR3 DNA: TGTGCCAACAGCAAGAGGCTACTAGATTCGCAGTATTTT
CDR3 protein: CANSKRLLDSQYF
D gene: .
V gene: TRBV11-2
clone size: once
J gene: TRBJ2-3

CDR3 DNA: TGTGCCAGCAGTTTGGGGACGTTACAAGAGATACAGTACTTC
CDR3 protein: CASSLGTLQEIQYF
D gene: .
V gene: TRBV11-2
clone size: .
J gene: TRBJ2-5

CDR3 DNA: TGTGCCTGGAGGCAACTAACGGGAGGTCGGCATGAGCAGTTCTTC
CDR3 protein: CAWRQLTGGRHEQFF
D gene: TRBD2
V gene: TRBV30
clone size: .
J gene: TRBJ2-1

CDR3 DNA: TGTGCATGTTCGATCGGATCTGCTTTGCTTCTCTTC
CDR3 protein: CACSIGSALLLF
D gene: .
V gene: TRBV6-5
clone size: .
J gene: TRBJ1-2

CDR3 DNA: TGTGCCAGCAGCTTGGGGCTAGGAGGCTACGAGCAGTACTTC
CDR3 protein: CASSLGLGGYEQYF
D gene: .
V gene: TRBV5-4
clone size: many
J gene: TRBJ2-7

CDR3 DNA: TGTACCAGCAGCTTTGGGGACAGGCCCGTTAGCTCTGGGGCCAACGTCGTGACTTTC
CDR3 protein: CTSSFGDRPVSSGANVVTF
D gene: TRBD1
V gene: TRBV11-2
clone size: .
J gene: TRBJ2-6

CDR3 DNA: TGCGCCAGCAGCCTAGGGGACTTTGGTACGAGTCAGCCCCAGCATTTT
CDR3 protein: CASSLGDFGTSQPQHF
D gene: .
V gene: TRBV5-1
clone size: .
J gene: TRBJ1-5

CDR3 DNA: TGTGCCAGCTCGTCGGCCCACGGGACAGGTTATGGCTACACCTTC
CDR3 protein: CASSSAHGTGYGYTF
D gene: TRBD1
V gene: TRBV6-5
clone size: many
J gene: TRBJ1-2

CDR3 DNA: TGTGCCTGGAGTGTCCCTACCGGGACGGGCATTAGCAATCAGCCCCAGCATTTT
CDR3 protein: CAWSVPTGTGISNQPQHF
D gene: .
V gene: TRBV30
clone size: many
J gene: TRBJ1-5

CDR3 DNA: TGTGCCAGCAGTCCCTCTAGTAGGGGCCGGGAGACCCACTACTTC
CDR3 protein: CASSPSSRGRETHYF
D gene: .
V gene: TRBV12-3/TRBV12-4
clone size: .
J gene: TRBJ2-5

CDR3 DNA: TGTGCCAGCAGCAACAGCGTTGGCTACACCTTC
CDR3 protein: CASSNSVGYTF
D gene: .
V gene: TRBV6-5
clone size: .
J gene: TRBJ1-2

CDR3 DNA: TGCAGCGTTGAAACTGGTAGCTCCTACGGGCAATACTTC
CDR3 protein: CSVETGSSYGQYF
D gene: .
V gene: TRBV29-1
clone size: .
J gene: TRBJ2-7

CDR3 DNA: TGCGCCAGCAGTTTAGCGCGACAGCCGGACCTCACTGAAGTTTTCTTT
CDR3 protein: CASSLARQPDLTEVFF
D gene: .
V gene: TRBV12-3/TRBV12-4
clone size: .
J gene: TRBJ1-1

CDR3 DNA: TGTGCCAGCAGCAAGGACAGGGGGACCACAGATACGCAGTATTTT
CDR3 protein: CASSKDRGTTDTQYF
D gene: TRBD1
V gene: TRBV11-2
clone size: medium-sized
J gene: TRBJ2-3

CDR3 DNA: TGCAGCGCTGAAGATACAGGATACGAGCAGTACTTC
CDR3 protein: CSAEDTGYEQYF
D gene: .
V gene: TRBV29-1
clone size: .
J gene: TRBJ2-7

CDR3 DNA: TGTGCTAGCAGTGAAGGGAGATCCTCACTCCTCCACTTT
CDR3 protein: CASSEGRSSLLHF
D gene: .
V gene: TRBV2
clone size: .
J gene: TRBJ1-6

CDR3 DNA: TGTGCCAGCAGCTACCGGGACAGGGGTGAAAAACTGTTTTTT
CDR3 protein: CASSYRDRGEKLFF
D gene: TRBD1
V gene: TRBV6-6
clone size: many
J gene: TRBJ1-4

CDR3 DNA: TGTACCAGCAGCTCCCGGGGGGCGCGGACCATAGGCAGTGAGCAGTTCTTC
CDR3 protein: CTSSSRGARTIGSEQFF
D gene: .
V gene: TRBV11-3
clone size: .
J gene: TRBJ2-1